A single sample is the source of the 9 T cell receptor beta chains below, sequenced in a study of blood T cell repertoires in COVID-19. Some clones are missing from TCRdb's copy, which holds only in-frame ones; the method was immunoSEQ multiplex PCR. The repertoire holds about 67,000 clones, with roughly 87% as singletons. Sequencing input: peripheral blood. Source of these receptors: a woman aged 80 or older with acute or convalescent COVID-19.

Only a few counts were recorded for this clone. The gene calls are TRBV4-2 and TRBJ2-7; the match to TRBD1 covers 11 bases. With 4 bases clipped from V and 4 bases from J, the junction kept 6 bases outside the gene matches. The CDR3 spans 15 residues. Germline V gene lookup returns CDR1 LGHNA and CDR2 YNFKEQ. CDR3 DNA: TGTGCCAGCAGCCCGGCGGGGACAGGGGGGTACGAGCAGTACTTC. Encoded protein: CASSPAGTGGYEQYF.

V and J are TRBV19 and TRBJ2-7; weak D call: TRBD1 (6 bases). There are 14 residues in the CDR3. The V gene lost 2 bases and the J gene lost 6 bases, with 14 bases spanning the gap. Germline CDR1 LNHDA, CDR2 SQIVND (reference sequence). As DNA, the CDR3 is TGTGCCAGTAGTATACTAGGGGGAGCCGGCGAGCAGTACTTC. Its protein product is CASSILGGAGEQYF.

The rearrangement links TRBV6-5 to TRBJ2-5; 9 bases map to TRBD1. Germline CDR1 and CDR2: MNHEY and SVGAGI. The CDR3 extends over 13 amino acids. Trimming cost V 7 bases and J 4 bases; bases outside gene matches: 4. CDR3 DNA sequence: TGTGCCAGCAAAGGGACAGGGCGAGAGACCCAGTACTTC. Encoded protein: CASKGTGRETQYF.

This rearrangement joins TRBV27 to TRBJ2-7; 9 bases map to TRBD2. Germline CDR1 is MNHEY and CDR2 is SMNVEV (reference sequence). Unmatched junction bases numbered 7, after V lost 4 bases and J lost 3 bases. This CDR3 is built from 15 residues. The DNA of the CDR3 is TGTGCCAGCAGTTCCCAGACTAGCGGTCGCTACGAGCAGTACTTC. Amino acid sequence: CASSSQTSGRYEQYF.

The rearrangement uses TRBV9 and TRBJ2-5; TRBD2 aligns across 10 bases. CDR1 and CDR2 (germline): SGDLS, YYNGEE. V trimming: 2 bases; J trimming: 5 bases; junction bases outside the gene matches: 0. The CDR3 consists of 13 residues. CDR3 loop: CASSVGLAETQYF. CDR3 nucleotides: TGTGCCAGCAGCGTGGGACTAGCGGAGACCCAGTACTTC.

This chain uses TRBV3-1 (or the pseudogene TRBV3-2) with TRBJ1-2; 7 bases map to TRBD1. The V gene end was trimmed by 1 base and the J gene end by 7 bases; junction bases not matched to a gene: 12. The length of the CDR3 is 16 residues. Germline assignment: CDR1 LGHDT and CDR2 YNNKEL (reference sequence). This CDR3 is CASSQVFGTVRSGYTF. The CDR3 DNA reads as TGTGCCAGCAGCCAAGTATTTGGGACAGTAAGGAGTGGCTACACCTTC.

The chain combines TRBV5-1 with TRBJ1-5, with TRBD1 matching over 9 bases. This CDR3 has 14 residues. V trimming: 6 bases; J trimming: 4 bases; junction bases outside the gene matches: 5. CDR1 is SGHRS and CDR2 is YFSETQ in the germline V gene. CDR3 in DNA: TGCGCCAGCATCAACAGGGGGCCGAATCAGCCCCAGCATTTT. It specifies CASINRGPNQPQHF.

The chain uses TRBV28 and TRBJ1-2; no firm D call. V was cut by 6 bases and J by 0 bases, with 8 bases left in between. The CDR3 has 13 residues. CDR1 is MDHEN and CDR2 is SYDVKM in the germline V gene. The CDR3 region has the DNA TGTGCCAGCAGACCCAGATCTAACTATGGCTACACCTTC. Its translation: CASRPRSNYGYTF.

This clone was counted between two and nine times. The J gene is TRBJ2-3, the V gene TRBV6-2 or TRBV6-3; D gene ambiguous. The CDR3 is 14 amino acids. Deletions cut 6 bases from V and 4 bases from J, with 14 bases between. Per germline, CDR1 MNHEY and CDR2 SVGEGT. This CDR3 is CASSTYTVSDTQYF. The CDR3 DNA is TGTGCCAGCAGCACATACACAGTGTCAGATACGCAGTATTTT.